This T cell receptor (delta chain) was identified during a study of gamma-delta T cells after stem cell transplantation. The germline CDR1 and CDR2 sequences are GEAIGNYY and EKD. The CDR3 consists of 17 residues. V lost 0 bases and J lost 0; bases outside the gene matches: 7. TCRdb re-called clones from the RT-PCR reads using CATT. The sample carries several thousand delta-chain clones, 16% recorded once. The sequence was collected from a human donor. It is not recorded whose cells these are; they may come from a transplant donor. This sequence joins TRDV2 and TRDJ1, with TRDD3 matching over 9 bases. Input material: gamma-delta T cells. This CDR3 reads CACDTVLGDRYTDKLIF. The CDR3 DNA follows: TGTGCCTGTGACACCGTACTGGGGGACCGCTACACCGATAAACTCATCTTT.